This paragraph covers one T cell receptor (beta chain) sequence. Its binding antigen is unknown. Per-nucleotide qualities are absent, and no much larger clonotype sits a single base away. The data were obtained in a study of T cell responses to AZD1222 COVID-19 vaccine (dated by TCRdb to about 2021). Turning to the overall study: A total of around 240 trial participants underwent TCR sequencing, of whom some 200 had received two doses of AZD1222 and approximately 26 had received two doses of the MenACWY control vaccine. Enrollment into the trials was organized by age into subgroups of 18-55, 56-69 and 70-plus years, and those subgroups contained around 150, 28 and 57 TCR-sequenced participants, respectively.

This sample's time point label indicates: about 28 days (+/-7) after the second vaccine dose. AZD1222 recipients whose second dose came at about 4 weeks and those whose second dose came at about 12 weeks were combined into one group, since spike-specific TCR depth and breadth did not differ between the two schedules. Samples from vaccinated people were obtained from the UK trials COV001 and COV002, which included a single-blind randomized controlled phase 2/3 trial of AZD1222 (ChAdOx1 nCoV-19) in healthy adults. For TCRbeta chain sequencing, PBMC samples from trial participants were taken at day 0 and at day 28 after the second dose. At the junction V is shortened by 4 bases and J by 0 bases; bases outside the gene matches: 7. CDR1 is given as SGHNT and CDR2 as YYREEE, both from the germline V gene (reference sequence). The CDR3 starts with the cysteine, ends with the phenylalanine, and has 15 residues. Only the CDR3 region is kept as DNA, spanning 45 bases read in frame from base 1.

Overall study outcomes, separate from this receptor: Reportedly, almost half of the unique spike-specific TCRs recognized epitopes lying outside the regions that are mutated in the B.1.351 and B.1.1.7 variants. In the small 56-69-year group, the increase in depth fell short of significance, most likely because of low power. Because no day 14 peak-response samples were available, repertoires were characterized only after the peak T cell response. Conclusions about previously exposed vaccinees were limited because only six or seven AZD1222 recipients were SARS-CoV-2 seropositive at baseline. Vaccine-associated CD4 TCRs spanned the whole spike protein, with dominant responses in regions 160-218 and 743-854. Spike-specific TCR breadth and depth rose significantly after two AZD1222 doses compared with day 0 and with MenACWY recipients. Participants were mostly white British, with more females than males. The authors suggested clonal diversity may have been underestimated.

The CDR3 regions of human TCRbeta chains were subjected to immunosequencing. In the paper's pipeline: Repertoire TCRs were matched against a reference library of SARS-CoV-2-specific TCRs generated with the MIRA antigen-specificity platform. Breadth meant the fraction of unique TCRs that were SARS-CoV-2-associated, whereas depth meant the fraction of total T cells that were SARS-CoV-2-associated. Using the MIRA data, every spike-specific TCR was mapped to the spike region that the TCR reacted to and assigned to either a CD4 or a CD8 class. Log10-transformed breadth and depth values were compared by one-way ANOVA with Sidak's multiple comparisons tests. TCRdb's version of the immuneACCESS table is confined to in-frame rearrangements and falls short of the full clone set. An unresolved V gene accounts for under half of the shortfall where checked; the remainder is of unknown origin. D and trimming come from the DNA, and the V and J calls and clone size come from that table. Within this sample are around 120,000 clones, with 85% to 95% of them counted one time only. The ten largest clones represent around 5.1% of the sample.

The sequence links TRBV5-4 to TRBJ2-7, with 7 junctional bases fitting TRBD2. Sequences were derived from peripheral blood, sampled 28 days after the second AZD1222 dose. The receptor was derived from an adult who received the AZD1222 COVID-19 vaccine. The CDR3 sequence is CASSASGVLSYEQYF. DNA sequence: TGTGCCAGCAGCGCGAGCGGGGTGCTCTCCTACGAGCAGTACTTC.